This T cell receptor (beta chain) was recovered during a study of OX40 agonist ivuxolimab in advanced cancers. Study-level information: Partial responses were observed in three patients, of whom one had hepatocellular carcinoma and two had cutaneous melanoma.

This CDR3 is built from 12 residues. Trimming removed 5 bases at V and 8 bases at J, with 12 bases between. Looked up from germline, CDR1 is SEHNR and CDR2 is FQNEAQ (reference sequence). Produced via immunoSEQ multiplex PCR; TCRdb's table is partial and in-frame only. The table includes roughly 72,000 clones, approximately 94% detected once. This receptor was identified in an adult with an advanced solid tumor such as melanoma, head and neck, liver or kidney cancer. This specimen consisted of CD4+ or CD8+ T cells sorted from blood, obtained in a trial of the OX40 agonist ivuxolimab. The genes are TRBV7-9 and TRBJ1-1; D is unclear. CDR3 protein: CASSLGPREAFF. CDR3 in DNA: TGTGCCAGCAGCCTCGGACCGAGAGAAGCTTTCTTT.